A single TCR beta chain is shown here with its context. Its specificity is unknown. Germline-derived CDR1 and CDR2 are MNHEY and SVGAGI. The junction had 5 bases not matched to a gene; V was cut back by 6 bases and J by 4 bases. The CDR3 runs 13 residues. PCR amplification relied on 60 Vbeta primers (plus 13 Jbeta primers). Produced via immunoSEQ multiplex PCR; TCRdb's table is partial and in-frame only. The sample records roughly 140,000 clones, roughly 76% being singletons. Those who donated were healthy bone marrow donors. The data stem from a study of cytomegalovirus exposure and HLA in healthy donors. Study-wide results and limits: HLA restriction was apparent for most CMV-associated TCR beta chains in a later analysis. Reports credit the classifier with highly specific, highly sensitive diagnosis of cytomegalovirus status. Later analysis associated a missense DCLRE1C variant with TCR beta V- and J-gene trimming.

Sequences were obtained from PBMCs. The sequence derives from a human donor in good health. This chain connects TRBV6-5 to TRBJ1-2, with 7 bases lining up with TRBD1. The CDR3, as DNA: TGTGCCAGCAGAACCGGGACAGCCTATGGCTACACCTTC. Translating it yields CASRTGTAYGYTF.